These T cell receptor beta chains were read from a single sample in a study of CD8 T cells in ankylosing spondylitis. TCRdb re-analysed the 5' RACE reads in MiXCR, keeping a single row per CDR3 protein. The sample lists approximately 520,000 distinct CDR3 sequences; about 5.2% were seen once. The sample was blood, either unsorted or a sorted T cell fraction (not recorded which). The receptors originated from a male donor with ankylosing spondylitis. Both conserved end residues are trimmed from each CDR3. Fields, in order: V gene, CDR3 protein.

>TRBV11-2
ASSSLGGLAKNIQY
>TRBV20-1
SARDLLAGGGGTQY
>TRBV3-1
ASSQSGGPTYEQY
>TRBV6-2/TRBV6-3
ASRQRPGVIGELF
>TRBV20-1
SARDRKGGDTEAF
>TRBV4-3
ASSPLGRTEAF
>TRBV20-1
SASALRRSSYEQY
>TRBV9
ASSVAPENYEQY
>TRBV10-3
AIRTGQGSAYNEQF
>TRBV5-8
ASSFELIDLTDTQY
>TRBV5-1
ASSLTTSLY
>TRBV6-2/TRBV6-3
ASSSRHNEQF
>TRBV5-1
ASKGNSGDEQY
>TRBV28
ASSWVRPQQF
>TRBV20-1
SANTGGRETQY
>TRBV24-1
ATSGWRSDTRDTNVYGYT
>TRBV20-1
SAREPGRVH
>TRBV29-1
SAKTVSYEQY
>TRBV2
ASSARFRVRLGTEAF
>TRBV6-1
ASKGFGTGELF
>TRBV20-1
SARDGAEKLF
>TRBV7-9
ASSLVGRSYEQY
>TRBV12-5
ASGLRAGGKTEAF
>TRBV4-2
ASSPLGGQGTGELF
>TRBV19
ASSFKGGYGYT
>TRBV5-1
ASSRDRVDGYT
>TRBV10-3
AISENSGANVLT
>TRBV18
ASSPDTFGGYT
>TRBV20-1
STGLNYNEQF
>TRBV5-8
ASSFLTQNTGELF
>TRBV27
ASSLVGGAQPQH
>TRBV9
ASSSTLLLGTDTQY
>TRBV7-9
ASKVGTEAF